One and the same sample provided the 15 T cell receptor beta chains below, sequenced in a study of T cell repertoires in cytomegalovirus infection. TCRdb itself ran the reads through MiXCR, one entry per CDR3 protein. The data show 500,000 to 600,000 distinct CDR3 sequences, with about 15% seen just once and 20% to 30% held by the top ten. The sequencing input was CD8+ T cells from PBMCs. These receptors all come from a human donor in good health (CMV status not recorded). Some clones in this sample may be carry-over from other donors' samples.

This clonotype was detected ten times or more. V is TRBV25-1 and J is TRBJ1-6; 10 bases match TRBD1. CDR1 MGHDK and CDR2 SYGVNS come from the germline V gene. This CDR3 region has 17 residues. The J segment lost 6 bases and the V segment lost 8 bases, leaving 13 bases of the junction unmatched. In DNA form, the CDR3 reads TGTGCCAGCCGCGGGACAGGGGAGCGGATTAGTAATTCACCCCTCCACTTT. Protein product: CASRGTGERISNSPLHF.

This clonotype was picked up many times. The V and J genes are TRBV12-3 or TRBV12-4 and TRBJ1-4, with TRBD1 matching over 8 bases. After removal of 3 bases from V and 6 bases from J, the junction contained 3 bases not matched to a gene. This CDR3 contains 14 residues. CDR3 sequence: CASSFSGGYEKLFF. CDR3 nucleotides: TGTGCCAGCAGTTTTTCAGGGGGCTATGAAAAACTGTTTTTT.

This clonotype has at least ten counts. This may come from a read error, since a much larger clone is one base off. The gene calls are TRBV6-5 and TRBJ1-1; D perhaps matches TRBD1 (6 bases). Trimming removed 2 bases at V and 3 bases at J, with 7 bases between. This CDR3 is built from 13 residues. Germline V gives CDR1 MNHEY, CDR2 SVGAGI. The CDR3 nucleotides read TGTGCCAGCAGTTACGGGGGGCACACTGAAGCTTTCTTT. It specifies CASSYGGHTEAFF.

Regarding this clonotype: Being one base from a much bigger clone, this may be a read error. The CDR3 coding sequence is TGTGCCATCAGTGAGTCAACTAGCGGGAGTACCACCGAGCAGTACTTC. It translates to CAISESTSGSTTEQYF. J is TRBJ2-7 and V is TRBV10-3; TRBD2 matches 11 bases. In germline, CDR1 is ENHRY, CDR2 SYGVKD. After removal of 0 bases from V and 6 bases from J, the junction contained 7 bases not matched to a gene. The CDR3 runs to 16 residues.

At least ten counts were recorded for this clonotype. This chain joins TRBV12-3 or TRBV12-4 and TRBJ2-2, with D perhaps matching TRBD2 (5 bases). V lost 6 bases and J 1 base, leaving 9 bases between the germline ends. The CDR3 has 14 residues. This CDR3 is CASRLRGNTGELFF. DNA of the CDR3: TGTGCCAGCAGGCTCCGGGGGAACACCGGGGAGCTGTTTTTT.

This clonotype has a handful of counts. This sequence joins TRBV7-9 and TRBJ1-4; 9 positions agree with TRBD1. The CDR3 has 15 amino acids. Per germline, CDR1 SEHNR and CDR2 FQNEAQ (reference sequence). J gave up 7 bases and V 10 bases, and 13 bases lay outside the gene matches. The CDR3 coding sequence is TGTGCCACGATGATACAGGGGGCGATAAGTGAAAAACTGTTTTTT. Amino acids: CATMIQGAISEKLFF. Drawing the rest from reference TRBV7-9 and TRBJ1-4, the complete variable domain is DTGVSQNPRHKITKRGQNVTFRCDPISEHNRLYWYRQTLGQGPEFLTYFQNEAQLEKSRLLSDRFSAERPKGSFSTLEIQRTEQGDSAMYLCATMIQGAISEKLFFGSGTQLSVL.

This chain joins TRBV10-3 and TRBJ2-5, with 15 bases identical to TRBD2. With 6 bases clipped from V and 2 bases from J, the junction kept 13 bases outside the gene matches. Germline CDR1 ENHRY, CDR2 SYGVKD. CDR3 length: 19 amino acids. The CDR3 loop reads CAISYHWTSGRDVQETQYF. In DNA, the CDR3 is TGTGCCATCAGCTACCACTGGACTAGCGGGAGGGACGTACAAGAGACCCAGTACTTC.

This clonotype was recorded at least ten times. This sequence joins TRBV7-2 and TRBJ1-2, with a weak D call TRBD1 (6 bases). The CDR3 spans 14 residues. CDR1 and CDR2 (germline): SGHTA, FQGNSA. V was trimmed by 1 base and J by 5 bases, leaving 11 bases between them. In nucleotides, the CDR3 is TGTGCCAGCAGCTTAGTACAGGGAGGGTATGGCTACACCTTC. Its protein product is CASSLVQGGYGYTF.

With respect to this clonotype: Just one base apart from a much larger clone, this may be a read error. Lacking the conserved final phenylalanine or tryptophan, this CDR3 likely reflects a read error. CDR3 residues: CASSFMFVGSYNEQFL. CDR3 nucleotides: TGTGCCAGCAGCTTCATGTTTGTGGGATCATACAATGAGCAGTTCCTC. The chain carries TRBV11-2 and TRBJ2-1; D uncertain. The CDR3 contains 16 residues. Trimming cost V 3 bases and J 4 bases, with 16 bases left between them. Germline CDR1 reads SGHAT; CDR2 reads FQNNGV.

This clonotype was picked up many times. V gene TRBV7-8 combines with J gene TRBJ2-7, with 7 bases matching TRBD2. The V gene's germline CDR1 is SGHVS and CDR2 FQNEAQ. The CDR3 extends over 15 amino acids. Germline trimming cut 0 bases from V and 2 bases from J; bases unmatched to any gene: 4. The CDR3 DNA follows: TGTGCCAGCAGCTTAGCGCGGGGGAGGGCCTACGAGCAGTACTTC. This encodes CASSLARGRAYEQYF.

The CDR3 DNA sequence: TGTGCCAGCTCAGCCTTGGACAGGGGGTTGGGGATGAACACTGAAGCTTTCTTT. Residues: CASSALDRGLGMNTEAFF. This chain joins TRBV18 and TRBJ1-1, with 10 bases aligning to TRBD1. The junction had 12 bases not matched to a gene; V was cut back by 5 bases and J by 0 bases. This CDR3 has 18 residues. CDR1 is KGHSH, CDR2 LQKENI, per germline. Filled out from reference TRBV18 and TRBJ1-1, the complete variable domain reads NAGVMQNPRHLVRRRGQEARLRCSPMKGHSHVYWYRQLPEEGLKFMVYLQKENIIDESGMPKERFSAEFPKEGPSILRIQQVVRGDSAAYFCASSALDRGLGMNTEAFFGQGTRLTVV.

This clonotype has a count of ten or more. J is TRBJ1-4 and V is TRBV6-1; TRBD1 agrees at 7 bases. CDR1 and CDR2 from the germline V gene are MNHNS and SASEGT. The CDR3 covers 18 residues. Trimming removed 0 bases from V and 7 bases from J; junction bases left unmatched: 14. For the CDR3, the DNA is TGTGCCAGCAGTGAAGCGAAGGGCAGGGGGTTCCTGGGTGAAAAACTGTTTTTT. Protein sequence: CASSEAKGRGFLGEKLFF.

The table lists this clonotype with many counts. The CDR3: CASSSRTSGPRYEQYF. CDR3 in DNA: TGTGCCAGCAGCTCGCGGACTAGCGGGCCTAGGTACGAGCAGTACTTC. The gene calls are TRBV7-8 and TRBJ2-7; 11 bases match TRBD2. From germline, CDR1 is SGHVS and CDR2 FQNEAQ. The length of the CDR3 is 16 residues. V gave up 4 bases and J gave up 4 bases; unmatched junction bases: 9.

This clonotype was detected many times. The V call is TRBV2, the J call TRBJ2-6; no clear D. The CDR3 runs 16 residues. V gave up 1 base and J gave up 2 bases, with 9 bases separating them. CDR1 and CDR2 (germline): SNHLY, FYNNEI. The CDR3 bases are TGTGCCAGCAGTGAAGGAATAGCCGCTGGGGCCAACGTCCTGACTTTC. It translates to CASSEGIAAGANVLTF.

This clonotype was observed a handful of times. V and J are TRBV5-4 and TRBJ2-1; 10 bases fit TRBD2. V dropped 5 bases and J dropped 7; count of bases not matched to a gene: 18. From germline, CDR1 is SGHNT and CDR2 YYREEE (reference sequence). This CDR3 region has 18 residues. The CDR3 spells CASRGVSGGAKSLNEQFF. DNA of the CDR3: TGTGCCAGCAGGGGGGTCAGCGGGGGGGCCAAAAGTTTAAATGAGCAGTTCTTC.